This TCR beta chain is from a study of beta chain features in type 1 diabetes. Study-level findings and limits: The question left open here concerned HLA type influencing TCRB rearrangement.

Without exception, sorted populations had purity beyond 95%. A note on this clone: Its matching antigen is unknown.

V lost 8 bases, J lost 2 bases, and 4 bases lay in between. The germline V gene has CDR1 SNHLY and CDR2 FYNNEI. The length of the CDR3 is 11 residues. Expressed TCRB transcripts were sequenced because the isolated RNA had all been reverse transcribed beforehand. Here immunoSEQ multiplex PCR was the method, and the copy in TCRdb shows in-frame clones only, minus some. The sample has around 250,000 clones; around 14% are singletons. Sample: naive CD4+ T cells from blood. The J gene is TRBJ1-3, the V gene TRBV2; the D is unclear. The sequence came from a woman aged 40 to 49 in good health. The CDR3 DNA reads TGTGCCAGCGGGCCTGGAAACACCATATATTTT. Translated, it gives CASGPGNTIYF. The full variable domain, with the rest looked up from reference TRBV2 and TRBJ1-3, is EPEVTQTPSHQVTQMGQEVILRCVPISNHLYFYWYRQILGQKVEFLVSFYNNEISEKSEIFDDQFSVERPDGSNFTLKIRSTKLEDSAMYFCASGPGNTIYFGEGSWLTVV.